This TCR beta chain is drawn from a study of shared clonotypes between healthy human individuals. Study-wide findings and caveats: Blood alone was sampled, and tissue repertoires likely differ.

From germline, CDR1 is LNHDA and CDR2 SQIVND (reference sequence). There are 15 residues in the CDR3. J was trimmed by 5 bases and V by 6 bases; bases with no gene match: 7. This clone has only a few counts. Its matching antigen is unknown. The table came from immunoSEQ multiplex PCR; TCRdb's copy has only in-frame clones and leaves some out. Of hundreds of thousands of clones in the sample, around 72% were seen once. The specimen sequenced was memory CD4+ T cells sorted from blood. The subset was: CD45RA-negative fraction. The clonotype was recovered from a woman aged 25-40 years in good health. The chain uses TRBV19 and TRBJ2-1; TRBD2 aligns across 10 bases. CDR3: CASSLSGRSNNEQFF. CDR3 nucleotide sequence: TGTGCCAGTAGCCTTAGCGGGAGGTCGAACAATGAGCAGTTCTTC. Together with reference TRBV19 and TRBJ2-1, the CDR3 gives the full variable domain: DGGITQSPKYLFRKEGQNVTLSCEQNLNHDAMYWYRQDPGQGLRLIYYSQIVNDFQKGDIAEGYSVSREKKESFPLTVTSAQKNPTAFYLCASSLSGRSNNEQFFGPGTRLTVL.